This TCR beta chain was recovered during a study of T cells after yellow fever vaccination. CDR1 MGHDK and CDR2 SYGVNS come from the germline V gene. The ends were cut back, 7 bases at V and 5 bases at J, with 14 bases in the middle. This CDR3 has 13 amino acids. The table lists this clonotype with a few counts. TCRdb independently ran MiXCR on the 5' RACE reads; one entry per CDR3 protein. The sample records about 220,000 distinct CDR3 sequences, roughly 6.8% being singletons. The chain is built from TRBV25-1 and TRBJ2-5; D not certain. The specimen comprised CD4+ T cells sorted from PBMCs, sampled on the day of the yellow fever booster vaccination. The origin of this receptor is a man aged 30 to 45 who received the YFV17D yellow fever vaccine. In nucleotides, the CDR3 is TGTGCCAGCAACGACTTAAACCGGGAGACCCAGTACTTC. Translating gives CASNDLNRETQYF.